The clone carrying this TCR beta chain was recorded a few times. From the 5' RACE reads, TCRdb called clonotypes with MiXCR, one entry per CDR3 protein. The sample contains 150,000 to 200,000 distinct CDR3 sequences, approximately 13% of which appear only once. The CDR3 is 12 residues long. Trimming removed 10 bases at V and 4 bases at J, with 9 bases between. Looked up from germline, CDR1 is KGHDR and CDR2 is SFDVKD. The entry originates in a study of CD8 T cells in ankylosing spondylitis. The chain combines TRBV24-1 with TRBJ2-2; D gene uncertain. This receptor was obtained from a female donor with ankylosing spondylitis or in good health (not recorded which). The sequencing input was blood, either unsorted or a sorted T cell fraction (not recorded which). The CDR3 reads CATSRGTGELFF. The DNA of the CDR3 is TGTGCCACTTCCCGCGGCACCGGGGAGCTGTTTTTT.